The sequence of this TCR beta chain was determined in a study of blood T cell repertoires in COVID-19. Whole-study context: Sources were T cells, B-cell-depleted T cells, or PBMCs; the material itself was cDNA or gDNA.

Comment on this clone: Other DNA variants within this sample encode the same CDR3.

CDR3 length equals 16 residues. V lost 4 bases, J lost 0 bases, and 8 bases stayed unmatched. Germline CDR1 reads SGHRS; CDR2 reads YFSETQ. Repertoires were generated with immunoSEQ multiplex PCR, while TCRdb's copy carries only in-frame clones and drops some. Of 150,000 or so clones listed, just over 85% are singletons. This rearrangement joins TRBV5-1 to TRBJ2-3, with 7 bases that match TRBD2. The sequenced material came from peripheral blood. The sequence was collected from a man between 60 and 75 years old with acute or convalescent COVID-19. The DNA for the CDR3 is TGCGCCAGCAGCCCTGGGCTAGCGGCTAGCACAGATACGCAGTATTTT. Its protein product is CASSPGLAASTDTQYF.